This entry lists 30 T cell receptor beta chains sequenced from one sample in a study of regulatory T cells in long-lasting Graves disease. Construction of TCR beta libraries relied on iRepertoire HTBI primers and on Arm-PCR targeting CDR3 regions. TCRdb re-called the multiplex PCR reads with MiXCR, one entry per CDR3 protein. The sample includes around 450,000 distinct CDR3 sequences, about 15% of them seen just once. Time point meaning: newly diagnosed GD, antithyroid drugs for less than 3 months. Construction of the TCR library relied on RNA isolated from PBMCs. The same data also went into a second study, on T cells in Graves' hyperthyroidism and ophthalmopathy.

The sequencing used peripheral blood mononuclear cells (PBMCs), collected at new diagnosis, from a patient treated with antithyroid drugs. The receptors originated from a woman between 40 and 55 years old with Graves disease.

Ten or more counts support this clonotype. The rearrangement joins TRBV7-9 to TRBJ2-5; D call uncertain. V lost 1 base and J 4 bases, leaving 10 bases between the germline ends. The germline CDR1 and CDR2 sequences are SEHNR and FQNEAQ (reference sequence). The CDR3 runs to 14 residues. The DNA of the CDR3 is TGTGCCAGCAGCTTAGTAATAACCCCAGAGACCCAGTACTTC. Its translation: CASSLVITPETQYF.

This clonotype has a count of ten or more. The genes are TRBV29-1 and TRBJ2-2; 8 nucleotides match TRBD1. The ends lost 3 bases at V and 7 bases at J; junction bases unmatched: 4. CDR1 SQVTM and CDR2 ANQGSEA come from the germline V gene. The CDR3 has 13 residues. CDR3 loop: CSVDGQGGGELFF. CDR3 coding DNA: TGCAGCGTTGACGGACAGGGCGGCGGGGAGCTGTTTTTT.

The rearrangement joins TRBV29-1 to TRBJ2-1; 11 bases are a match to TRBD1. From germline, CDR1 is SQVTM and CDR2 ANQGSEA. V was pared by 7 bases and J by 7 bases, with 6 bases of the junction left unmatched. This CDR3 comprises 13 residues. The chain's CDR3 is CSALGQGGNEQFF. DNA for the CDR3: TGCAGCGCGTTGGGACAGGGGGGGAATGAGCAGTTCTTC.

Ten or more counts support this clonotype. The CDR3 reads CASRGQGGHQPQHF. For the CDR3, the DNA is TGTGCCAGTAGGGGACAGGGAGGGCATCAGCCCCAGCATTTT. This chain links TRBV2 with TRBJ1-5; 9 nucleotides match TRBD1. Per the germline V gene, CDR1 is SNHLY and CDR2 is FYNNEI. This CDR3 is built from 14 residues. The V and J ends lost 9 bases and 5 bases, in that order; junction bases with no gene match: 8.

The rearrangement joins TRBV3-1 to TRBJ2-2, with TRBD1 identical over 9 bases. CDR3 length: 15 residues. With V trimmed by 1 base and J by 7 bases, 4 bases remained unmatched. Germline V gene data show CDR1 as LGHDT and CDR2 as YNNKEL (reference sequence). CDR3: CASSQATGQGGELFF. Written as DNA, the CDR3 is TGTGCCAGCAGCCAAGCGACGGGACAGGGCGGGGAGCTGTTTTTT.

In its sample, this clonotype was seen many times. The V gene is TRBV13, the J gene TRBJ1-3; a possible D gene is TRBD1 (5 bases). The V end was cut by 3 bases, the J end by 8 bases, with 8 bases between. The CDR3 runs 12 residues. Germline CDR1 reads PRHDT; CDR2 reads FYEKMQ (reference sequence). CDR3 amino acids: CASSLGGDTIYF. CDR3 DNA sequence: TGTGCCAGCAGCTTGGGAGGGGACACCATATATTTT.

This clonotype was counted many times. V gene TRBV6-2 or TRBV6-3 combines with J gene TRBJ2-1; 9 nucleotides match TRBD2. Germline V gene data show CDR1 as MNHEY and CDR2 as SVGEGT. V shed 3 bases and J 5 bases; nucleotides not matched to a gene: 14. The CDR3 has 18 residues. The CDR3 reads CASSYEIAGVRAHNEQFF. The CDR3 DNA follows: TGTGCCAGCAGTTATGAAATAGCGGGAGTCCGGGCCCACAATGAGCAGTTCTTC.

This clonotype occurred many times. The chain joins TRBV27 to TRBJ2-1, with 9 positions matching TRBD2. This CDR3 contains 16 residues. V lost 1 base to trimming and J lost 4 bases; unmatched junction nucleotides: 5. Per the germline V gene, CDR1 is MNHEY and CDR2 is SMNVEV (reference sequence). CDR3 region: CASSLWVTSGYNEQFF. CDR3 nucleotide sequence: TGTGCCAGCAGTTTATGGGTGACTAGCGGTTACAATGAGCAGTTCTTC.

This clonotype showed up many times. V gene TRBV12-3 or TRBV12-4 combines with J gene TRBJ2-1, with TRBD2 matching over 7 bases. The trim removed 4 bases at V and 7 bases at J, leaving 13 bases unmatched. The length of the CDR3 is 16 residues. The CDR3 here is CASSWLTLAEGNEQFF. The CDR3 DNA reads as TGTGCCAGCAGTTGGCTTACCCTAGCGGAGGGGAATGAGCAGTTCTTC.

This clonotype was counted many times. The chain employs TRBV28 and TRBJ2-5; TRBD2 matches at 8 bases. The length of the CDR3 is 16 residues. V shed 6 bases, J shed 0 bases, and the junction held 9 bases outside the gene matches. CDR1 and CDR2 (germline): MDHEN, SYDVKM. CDR3 sequence: CASSQRAGANQETQYF. DNA of the CDR3: TGTGCCAGCAGCCAAAGAGCGGGAGCGAACCAAGAGACCCAGTACTTC.

The sample holds a few counts of this clonotype. CDR3 protein: CASSSIAGGVGEQFF. In nucleotides, the CDR3 is TGTGCCAGCAGCTCCATAGCGGGAGGGGTGGGTGAGCAGTTCTTC. J is TRBJ2-1 and V is TRBV7-3, with TRBD2 matching 11 bases. V gave up 4 bases and J gave up 9 bases; unmatched junction bases: 8. Germline V CDR1 and CDR2: SGHTA, FQGTGA. This CDR3 is 15 amino acids long.

In its sample, this clonotype was seen many times. The chain combines TRBV12-3 or TRBV12-4 with TRBJ2-3; TRBD2 matches at 7 bases. The V gene end was trimmed by 3 bases and the J gene end by 3 bases; junction bases not matched to a gene: 3. The CDR3 runs 14 residues. CDR3: CASSFLAETDTQYF. The CDR3 DNA follows: TGTGCCAGCAGTTTCCTAGCGGAGACAGATACGCAGTATTTT.

At least ten counts were recorded for this clonotype. The chain employs TRBV12-3 or TRBV12-4 and TRBJ1-6; D call uncertain. This CDR3 spans 14 amino acids. Trimming removed 3 bases from V and 7 bases from J, with 10 bases in between. As DNA, the CDR3 is TGTGCCAGCAGTTTCACGGCGGGGAATTCACCCCTCCACTTT. Amino acids: CASSFTAGNSPLHF.

V is TRBV13 and J is TRBJ2-5; 11 positions agree with TRBD2. The V gene's germline CDR1 is PRHDT and CDR2 FYEKMQ (reference sequence). CDR3 length equals 17 residues. The junction had 13 bases not matched to a gene; V was cut back by 5 bases and J by 5 bases. CDR3 coding DNA: TGTGCCAGCAGCCTCCGACTAGCGGGAAAGGGTCGGGAGACCCAGTACTTC. Residues: CASSLRLAGKGRETQYF.

This clonotype was picked up many times. The V call is TRBV7-9, the J call TRBJ2-1; 7 nucleotides match TRBD2. Trimming cost V 1 base and J 0 bases; bases outside gene matches: 3. CDR1 is SEHNR, CDR2 FQNEAQ, per germline (reference sequence). The length of the CDR3 is 16 residues. The CDR3 loop reads CASSLDGGSSYNEQFF. The CDR3 DNA reads as TGTGCCAGCAGCTTAGACGGGGGGAGCTCCTACAATGAGCAGTTCTTC.

For this clonotype: This may arise from a read error, as a much more abundant clone is one base away. The V gene is TRBV3-1, the J gene TRBJ2-2; 7 bases are a match to TRBD2. The CDR3 spans 16 residues. After removal of 0 bases from V and 3 bases from J, the junction contained 4 bases not matched to a gene. Germline V lookup: CDR1 LGHDT, CDR2 YNNKEL (reference sequence). The CDR3 DNA sequence: TGTGCCAGCAGCCAAGATGGCGGGAGTTACACCGGGGAGCTGTTTTTT. Protein sequence: CASSQDGGSYTGELFF.

There are many counts of this clonotype. V is TRBV7-2 and J is TRBJ1-5, with D perhaps TRBD1 (5 bases). Germline CDR1 and CDR2: SGHTA and FQGNSA. This CDR3 contains 17 residues. Trimming removed 2 bases at V and 0 bases at J, with 14 bases between. The CDR3 DNA follows: TGTGCCAGCAGCTTACGGTGGGACGGAGATAGCAATCAGCCCCAGCATTTT. Translating gives CASSLRWDGDSNQPQHF. The full variable domain, rest sourced from reference TRBV7-2 and TRBJ1-5, is GAGVSQSPSNKVTEKGKDVELRCDPISGHTALYWYRQSLGQGLEFLIYFQGNSAPDKSGLPSDRFSAERTGGSVSTLTIQRTQQEDSAVYLCASSLRWDGDSNQPQHFGDGTRLSIL.

This clonotype was seen at least ten times. V is TRBV18 and J is TRBJ2-3; D possibly corresponds to TRBD1 (5 bases). CDR3 size: 15 residues. Trimming cost V 3 bases and J 1 base, with 11 bases left between them. Germline CDR1 KGHSH, CDR2 LQKENI. CDR3 coding DNA: TGTGCCAGCTCACCGTGGACACAACGCACAGATACGCAGTATTTT. This encodes CASSPWTQRTDTQYF.

There are many counts of this clonotype. The gene calls are TRBV18 and TRBJ1-5, with TRBD1 matching 8 bases. The CDR3 totals 15 residues. Losses at the gene ends were 5 bases for V and 4 bases for J; bases not matched to a gene: 7. CDR1 and CDR2 (germline): KGHSH, LQKENI. The CDR3 protein is CASSRLQGGNQPQHF. DNA for the CDR3: TGTGCCAGCTCAAGATTACAGGGGGGGAATCAGCCCCAGCATTTT.

In its sample, this clonotype was seen many times. The chain employs TRBV30 and TRBJ2-7; 14 positions agree with TRBD2. Losses at the gene ends were 3 bases for V and 8 bases for J; bases not matched to a gene: 3. CDR1 is GTSNPN and CDR2 is SVGIG in the germline V gene (reference sequence). The CDR3 totals 13 residues. CDR3 bases: TGTGCCTGGAGGGGACTAGCGGGAGAGCAGCAGTACTTC. It is translated as CAWRGLAGEQQYF.

This clonotype was observed many times. This rearrangement joins TRBV7-2 to TRBJ2-7; 8 bases line up with TRBD2. The CDR3 is 16 amino acids. From germline, CDR1 is SGHTA and CDR2 FQGNSA. After removal of 5 bases from V and 1 base from J, the junction contained 10 bases not matched to a gene. This CDR3 is CASSATLSGDSYEQYF. CDR3 coding DNA: TGTGCCAGCAGCGCGACCCTTAGCGGGGATTCCTACGAGCAGTACTTC. The variable domain in full, with the rest retrieved from reference TRBV7-2 and TRBJ2-7, is GAGVSQSPSNKVTEKGKDVELRCDPISGHTALYWYRQSLGQGLEFLIYFQGNSAPDKSGLPSDRFSAERTGGSVSTLTIQRTQQEDSAVYLCASSATLSGDSYEQYFGPGTRLTVT.

This clonotype was observed at least ten times. V gene TRBV7-8 combines with J gene TRBJ2-6; TRBD2 is a possible D gene (7 bases). Trimming stripped 3 bases from V and 0 bases from J, with 15 bases between. Per germline, CDR1 SGHVS and CDR2 FQNEAQ. This CDR3 is 18 amino acids long. The CDR3 DNA is TGTGCCAGCAGCTTCCCTAGGGGGGGTTTCTCTGGGGCCAACGTCCTGACTTTC. Its protein product is CASSFPRGGFSGANVLTF. The variable domain in full, completed from reference TRBV7-8 and TRBJ2-6, reads GAGVSQSPRYKVAKRGQDVALRCDPISGHVSLFWYQQALGQGPEFLTYFQNEAQLDKSGLPSDRFFAERPEGSVSTLKIQRTQQEDSAVYLCASSFPRGGFSGANVLTFGAGSRLTVL.

This clonotype came up many times. The chain has TRBV27 and TRBJ2-1, with 14 bases matching TRBD2. V shed 3 bases, J shed 5 bases, and the junction held 3 bases outside the gene matches. Germline loops: CDR1 MNHEY, CDR2 SMNVEV (reference sequence). The CDR3 contains 16 residues. CDR3: CASSLGTSGGDNEQFF. In DNA form, the CDR3 reads TGTGCCAGCAGTTTGGGGACTAGCGGGGGTGACAATGAGCAGTTCTTC.

V and J are TRBV27 and TRBJ2-3, with D perhaps TRBD2 (5 bases). This CDR3 is built from 13 residues. Between the trimmed V and J ends, which lost 5 bases and 2 bases, there was a span of 8 bases. CDR1 and CDR2 (germline): MNHEY, SMNVEV (reference sequence). DNA for the CDR3: TGTGCCAGCAGTCACCGGGACACAGATACGCAGTATTTT. This sequence encodes CASSHRDTDTQYF.

This clonotype has ten or more counts. The V and J genes are TRBV30 and TRBJ1-2; possible D gene TRBD1, 5 bases. The V gene's germline CDR1 is GTSNPN and CDR2 SVGIG (reference sequence). V lost 4 bases and J 3 bases, leaving 15 bases between the germline ends. The CDR3 spans 14 residues. The CDR3 DNA reads TGTGCCTGGACATCTCGGGGGACGGACTATGGCTACACCTTC. The encoded protein is CAWTSRGTDYGYTF.

This clonotype turned up a few times. The chain links TRBV5-1 to TRBJ2-7; D possibly corresponds to TRBD2 (6 bases). Germline V gene sequence: CDR1 SGHRS, CDR2 YFSETQ. The CDR3 consists of 16 residues. The V and J ends lost 5 bases and 1 base respectively, with 19 bases between them. CDR3 sequence (DNA): TGCGCCAGCAGGGACCCCTTAGCGGCCCGATCCTACGAGCAGTACTTC. Translated: CASRDPLAARSYEQYF.

In this sample, this clonotype turned up many times. The rearrangement uses TRBV10-3 and TRBJ1-1, with D possibly matching TRBD1 (5 bases). There are 13 residues in the CDR3. Trimming stripped 6 bases from V and 4 bases from J, with 12 bases between. Germline V gives CDR1 ENHRY, CDR2 SYGVKD. The CDR3 DNA is TGTGCCATCAGCCTCACAAGGGGCACTGAAGCTTTCTTT. Its translation: CAISLTRGTEAFF.

This clonotype was counted ten times or more. The chain is built from TRBV29-1 and TRBJ2-7, with D perhaps given as TRBD1 or TRBD2 (5 bases each). V was trimmed by 7 bases and J by 3 bases, leaving 13 bases between them. CDR1 is SQVTM and CDR2 is ANQGSEA in the germline V gene. The CDR3 runs 12 residues. The CDR3 spells CSARDGNYEQYF. CDR3 DNA sequence: TGCAGCGCCCGGGACGGGAACTACGAGCAGTACTTC.

This clonotype occurred a few times. This chain joins TRBV4-1 and TRBJ2-7; D call uncertain. CDR1 is MGHRA and CDR2 is YSYEKL in the germline V gene. This CDR3 contains 14 residues. The V gene lost 1 base and the J gene lost 2 bases, with 9 bases spanning the gap. CDR3 residues: CASSQVHRTYEQYF. The CDR3, as DNA: TGCGCCAGCAGCCAAGTTCACAGAACCTACGAGCAGTACTTC.

This clonotype occurred a few times. The chain carries TRBV18 and TRBJ1-3; D is undetermined. The CDR3 totals 15 residues. Germline CDR1 reads KGHSH; CDR2 reads LQKENI. Deletions cut 3 bases from V and 4 bases from J, with 13 bases between. The DNA of the CDR3 is TGTGCCAGCTCACCGTTCGAGGGTAACGGAAACACCATATATTTT. It translates to CASSPFEGNGNTIYF.